This T cell receptor beta chain came from a study of blood T cell repertoires in COVID-19. At the level of the study: Collection of acute and convalescent COVID-19 samples took place in the United States, Italy and Spain. PBMCs, B-cell-depleted T cells, or T cells provided the cDNA or gDNA that made up the material.

The authors' processing: By means of reference gene primer amplification, nucleated cell counts were estimated. The repertoire was sequenced with immunoSEQ multiplex PCR; TCRdb's copy has only in-frame clones and lacks some. The V and J calls and clone size are taken from that table; D and trimming were inferred from the DNA. The sample has approximately 200,000 clones, around 77% seen once. This TCR came from a man aged 55 to 70 with active or convalescent COVID-19. Specimen: peripheral blood.

The CDR3 DNA reads TGTGCCAGCAGCTTAAGAGGGACGACAGGGAGCACAGATACGCAGTATTTT. Translating gives CASSLRGTTGSTDTQYF. The genes are TRBV7-2 and TRBJ2-3; 7 bases fit TRBD1. V shed 2 bases and J 0 bases; nucleotides not matched to a gene: 8. The germline V gene encodes CDR1 SGHTA and CDR2 FQGNSA. This CDR3 has 17 residues.